The rows below give T cell receptor beta chains drawn from one sample of a study of cytomegalovirus exposure and HLA in healthy donors. TCRdb's table, derived via immunoSEQ multiplex PCR, lists solely in-frame clones and lacks some. The sample holds about 140,000 clones; roughly 77% are singletons and the top ten take around 3.4%. The source material was PBMCs. These receptors were obtained from a man in his forties in good health and CMV-seronegative. CDR3s include the opening cysteine and the closing phenylalanine or tryptophan. A D gene is named only where the DNA matches it firmly. For some rows the clone size is stated as once, few or many, or as a class when expanded; others skip it.

abundance | d_gene | j_gene | v_gene | CDR3aa | CDR3nt
- | - | TRBJ1-5 | TRBV19 | CASSIGGVGNQPQHF | TGTGCCAGTAGTATTGGGGGGGTAGGCAATCAGCCCCAGCATTTT
- | - | TRBJ1-6 | TRBV6-5 | CASREGNNSPLHF | TGTGCCAGCAGGGAGGGGAATAATTCACCCCTCCACTTT
- | TRBD1 | TRBJ1-6 | TRBV30 | CAWKGDRGISTPLHF | TGTGCCTGGAAGGGGGACAGGGGTATCTCAACACCCCTCCACTTT
- | - | TRBJ1-1 | TRBV6-4 | CASSDPGSLRAFF | TGTGCCAGCAGTGACCCGGGAAGTTTGCGAGCTTTCTTT
- | - | TRBJ2-2 | TRBV4-2 | CASSQVEASLTGELFF | TGTGCCAGCAGCCAGGTAGAGGCTAGTCTAACCGGGGAGCTGTTTTTT
once | TRBD2 | TRBJ2-3 | TRBV7-2 | CASSLRVTSGGRTDTQYF | TGTGCCAGCAGCTTACGAGTTACTAGCGGGGGTAGGACAGATACGCAGTATTTT
once | - | TRBJ2-3 | TRBV2 | CARQATGTDTQYF | TGTGCCAGGCAGGCGACAGGCACAGATACGCAGTATTTT
- | TRBD1 | TRBJ1-2 | TRBV6-5 | CASSYSGRTGFGYTF | TGTGCCAGCAGTTACTCGGGCAGGACAGGGTTCGGCTACACCTTC
- | - | TRBJ1-6 | TRBV19 | CASSIPTENSPLHF | TGTGCCAGTAGTATCCCGACAGAGAATTCACCCCTCCACTTT
- | TRBD1 | TRBJ1-2 | TRBV18 | CASSPASGQGGDGYTF | TGTGCCAGCTCACCGGCTTCGGGACAGGGAGGGGATGGCTACACCTTC
- | - | TRBJ1-1 | TRBV5-8 | CASRPVGGTEAFF | TGTGCCAGCAGGCCAGTCGGGGGCACTGAAGCTTTCTTT
once | TRBD1 | TRBJ2-3 | TRBV18 | CASSPGQGRTDTQYF | TGTGCCAGCTCACCCGGACAGGGTAGGACAGATACGCAGTATTTT
- | TRBD2 | TRBJ2-3 | TRBV5-5 | CASSLVAGGHPDTQYF | TGTGCCAGCAGCTTGGTGGCGGGGGGCCACCCGGATACGCAGTATTTT
- | - | TRBJ1-1 | TRBV23-1 | CASSPLTQGWAPITEAFF | TGCGCCAGCAGTCCCCTGACACAGGGTTGGGCCCCTATTACTGAAGCTTTCTTT
- | TRBD1 | TRBJ2-3 | TRBV5-1 | CASSYRGVSSTDTQYF | TGCGCCAGCAGCTACAGGGGAGTGTCTAGCACAGATACGCAGTATTTT
- | TRBD1 | TRBJ2-2 | TRBV10-3 | CAISPAPQGVWTGELFF | TGTGCCATCAGTCCCGCCCCACAGGGGGTCTGGACCGGGGAGCTGTTTTTT
- | TRBD2 | TRBJ2-3 | TRBV10-3 | CAISARPPGLVTDTQYF | TGTGCCATCAGCGCACGACCTCCGGGACTAGTCACAGATACGCAGTATTTT
- | - | TRBJ1-1 | TRBV5-1 | CASHIQGGMQTEAFF | TGCGCCAGCCACATTCAAGGAGGGATGCAAACTGAAGCTTTCTTT
- | - | TRBJ2-2 | TRBV30 | CAWSVLPSTGELFF | TGTGCCTGGAGTGTACTCCCCTCGACCGGGGAGCTGTTTTTT
- | - | TRBJ2-1 | TRBV27 | CASSLRQGTYNEQFF | TGTGCCAGCAGTTTGAGGCAGGGAACCTACAATGAGCAGTTCTTC
- | - | TRBJ2-1 | TRBV4-2 | CASSQLLGGNEQFF | TGTGCCAGCAGCCAACTACTAGGGGGTAATGAGCAGTTCTTC
- | TRBD1 | TRBJ2-7 | TRBV19 | CASSILPGQSSSEQYF | TGTGCCAGTAGTATTCTACCGGGACAGTCTTCATCCGAGCAGTACTTC
- | TRBD2 | TRBJ2-3 | TRBV7-3 | CASSSGGAADTQYF | TGTGCCAGCAGCTCCGGGGGGGCGGCAGATACGCAGTATTTT
few | - | TRBJ2-1 | TRBV7-2 | CASSLGFRGANEQFF | TGTGCCAGCAGCTTAGGATTCCGGGGGGCCAATGAGCAGTTCTTC
- | TRBD1 | TRBJ1-2 | TRBV5-1 | CASSAVPGQGWYGYTF | TGCGCCAGCAGCGCCGTCCCGGGACAGGGTTGGTATGGCTACACCTTC
few | TRBD1 | TRBJ1-2 | TRBV6-5 | CASSSGQLYGYTF | TGTGCCAGCAGTTCGGGACAGCTCTATGGCTACACCTTC